Many counts were recorded for the clone carrying this TCR beta chain. Seattle's cohort entered during active infection and was followed longitudinally. This record comes from a study of blood T cell repertoires in COVID-19. Background on the study: Sites in the United States, Italy and Spain provided acute and convalescent COVID-19 samples. Nucleic acid was either cDNA or gDNA, and it came from T cells, B-cell-depleted T cells, or PBMCs.

V gave up 0 bases and J gave up 2 bases; unmatched junction bases: 4. This CDR3 has 17 amino acids. CDR1 is SGHNT, CDR2 YYREEE, per germline (reference sequence). Per the original data handling: It was from reference gene primer amplification that nucleated cell counts were estimated. Using immunoSEQ multiplex PCR, the repertoire was profiled, and TCRdb retains in-frame clones only, with some absent. D and trimming were read from the DNA, whereas the V and J calls and clone size are those reported in that table. In the table there are over 150,000 clones, approximately 94% of which are singletons. Sample: peripheral blood. The receptor comes from a man aged 25-40 years with COVID-19, enrolled during active disease. The chain combines TRBV5-4 with TRBJ2-1; TRBD2 aligns across 11 bases. Here the CDR3 DNA reads TGTGCCAGCAGCTTGGAAGTGGGACTAGCGGCCTACAATGAGCAGTTCTTC. Translating it yields CASSLEVGLAAYNEQFF. Supplemented by reference TRBV5-4 and TRBJ2-1, the full variable domain reads ETGVTQSPTHLIKTRGQQVTLRCSSQSGHNTVSWYQQALGQGPQFIFQYYREEENGRGNFPPRFSGLQFPNYSSELNVNALELDDSALYLCASSLEVGLAAYNEQFFGPGTRLTVL.